The clone carrying this T cell receptor (beta chain) was counted between two and nine times. Per germline, CDR1 MDHEN and CDR2 SYDVKM. The V end was cut by 6 bases, the J end by 3 bases, with 8 bases between. The CDR3 spans 12 residues. This sample stems from a study of T cell repertoires in ileal Crohn's disease. Only in-frame clones appear in the TCRdb table, and some are missing; sequencing was by immunoSEQ multiplex PCR. The sample has over 4,500 clones; more than 60% are singletons. The source of this sequence is an adult with Crohn's disease. The sequenced sample consisted of ileal tissue. This sequence joins TRBV28 and TRBJ1-1; the D is unclear. The CDR3 DNA is TGTGCCAGCAGCGCCGGTTACACTGAAGCTTTCTTT. Amino acids: CASSAGYTEAFF.